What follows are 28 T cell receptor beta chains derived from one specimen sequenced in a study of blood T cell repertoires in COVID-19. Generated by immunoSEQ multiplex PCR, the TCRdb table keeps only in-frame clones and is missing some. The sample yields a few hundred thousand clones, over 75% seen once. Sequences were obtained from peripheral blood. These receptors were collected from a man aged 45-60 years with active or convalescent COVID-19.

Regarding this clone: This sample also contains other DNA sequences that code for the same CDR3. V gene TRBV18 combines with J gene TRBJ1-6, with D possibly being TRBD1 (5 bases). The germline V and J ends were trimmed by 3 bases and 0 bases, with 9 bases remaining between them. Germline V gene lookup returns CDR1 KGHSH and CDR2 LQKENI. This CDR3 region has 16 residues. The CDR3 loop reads CASSPGGSSYNSPLHF. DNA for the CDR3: TGTGCCAGCTCACCGGGGGGGAGCTCCTATAATTCACCCCTCCACTTT.

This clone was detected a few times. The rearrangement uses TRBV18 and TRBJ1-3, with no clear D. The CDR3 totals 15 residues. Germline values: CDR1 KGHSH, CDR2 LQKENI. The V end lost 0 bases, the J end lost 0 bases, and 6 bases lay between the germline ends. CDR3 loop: CASSPPSVSGNTIYF. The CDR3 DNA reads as TGTGCCAGCTCACCACCCTCAGTCTCTGGAAACACCATATATTTT.

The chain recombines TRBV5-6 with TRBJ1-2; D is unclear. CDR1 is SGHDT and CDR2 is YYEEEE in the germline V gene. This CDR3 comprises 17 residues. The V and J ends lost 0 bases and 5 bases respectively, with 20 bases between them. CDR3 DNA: TGTGCCAGCAGCTTGGACGGAGGAGGTCACACATATTATGGCTACACCTTC. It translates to CASSLDGGGHTYYGYTF.

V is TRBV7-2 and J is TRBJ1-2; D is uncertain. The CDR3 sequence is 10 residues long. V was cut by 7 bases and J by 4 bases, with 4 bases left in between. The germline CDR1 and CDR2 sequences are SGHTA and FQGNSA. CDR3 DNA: TGTGCCAGCACCCGCTATGGCTACACCTTC. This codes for CASTRYGYTF.

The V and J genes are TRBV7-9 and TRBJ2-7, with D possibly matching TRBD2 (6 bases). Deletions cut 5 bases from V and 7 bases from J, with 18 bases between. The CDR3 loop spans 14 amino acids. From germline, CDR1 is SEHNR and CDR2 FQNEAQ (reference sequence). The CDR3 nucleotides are TGTGCCAGCAGCCCTCGGGACTTCTCGCAGGAGCAGTACTTC. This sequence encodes CASSPRDFSQEQYF.

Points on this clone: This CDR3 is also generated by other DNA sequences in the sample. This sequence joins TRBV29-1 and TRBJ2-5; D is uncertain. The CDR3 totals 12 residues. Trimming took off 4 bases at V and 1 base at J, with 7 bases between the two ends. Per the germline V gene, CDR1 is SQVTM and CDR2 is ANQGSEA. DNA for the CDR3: TGCAGCGTTGGTCAAATCCAAGAGACCCAGTACTTC. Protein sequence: CSVGQIQETQYF.

Here the CDR3 DNA reads TGTGCCAGCAGCTCCCGGACAGCCCTCAGATACGAGCAGTACTTC. Protein product: CASSSRTALRYEQYF. The V and J genes are TRBV5-5 and TRBJ2-7, with D possibly being TRBD1 (6 bases). The CDR3 spans 15 residues. V dropped 3 bases and J dropped 4 bases, with 17 bases sitting between them. CDR1 is SGHKS and CDR2 is YYEKEE in the germline V gene (reference sequence).

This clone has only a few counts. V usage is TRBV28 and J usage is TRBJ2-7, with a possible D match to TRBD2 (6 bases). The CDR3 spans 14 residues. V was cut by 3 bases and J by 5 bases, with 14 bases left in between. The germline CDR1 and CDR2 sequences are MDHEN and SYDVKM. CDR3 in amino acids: CASSFGGALHEQYF. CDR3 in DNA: TGTGCCAGCAGTTTCGGCGGGGCTCTCCACGAGCAGTACTTC.

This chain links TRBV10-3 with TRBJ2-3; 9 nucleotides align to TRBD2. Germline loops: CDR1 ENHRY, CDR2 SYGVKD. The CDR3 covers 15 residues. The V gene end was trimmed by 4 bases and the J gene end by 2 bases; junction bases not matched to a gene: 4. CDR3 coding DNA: TGTGCCATCAGTGGGAGCGGGGGGACCACAGATACGCAGTATTTT. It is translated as CAISGSGGTTDTQYF.

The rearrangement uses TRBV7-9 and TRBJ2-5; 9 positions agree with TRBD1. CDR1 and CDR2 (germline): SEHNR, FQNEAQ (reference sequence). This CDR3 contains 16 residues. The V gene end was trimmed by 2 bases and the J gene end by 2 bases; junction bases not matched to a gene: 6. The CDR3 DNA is TGTGCCAGCAGCTTAAGGACAGGGGCGCGGCAAGAGACCCAGTACTTC. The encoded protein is CASSLRTGARQETQYF. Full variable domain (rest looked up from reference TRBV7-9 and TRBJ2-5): DTGVSQNPRHKITKRGQNVTFRCDPISEHNRLYWYRQTLGQGPEFLTYFQNEAQLEKSRLLSDRFSAERPKGSFSTLEIQRTEQGDSAMYLCASSLRTGARQETQYFGPGTRLLVL.

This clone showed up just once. CDR3 sequence (DNA): TGTGCCAGTAGTATGGGACAAGACTATGGCTACACCTTC. It encodes CASSMGQDYGYTF. The chain uses TRBV19 and TRBJ1-2; possibly TRBD1 for D (6 bases). The CDR3 is made up of 13 amino acids. V was pared by 3 bases and J by 3 bases, with 8 bases between. Per germline, CDR1 LNHDA and CDR2 SQIVND (reference sequence).

The CDR3 sequence: CASSPTRQETQYF. As DNA, the CDR3 is TGTGCCAGCAGCCCGACTAGGCAAGAGACCCAGTACTTC. This chain joins TRBV3-1 (or the pseudogene TRBV3-2) and TRBJ2-5; the D gene is possibly TRBD2 (6 bases). Germline V CDR1 and CDR2: LGHDT, YNNKEL (reference sequence). V lost 4 bases, J lost 2 bases, and 8 bases lay in between. The CDR3 totals 13 residues.

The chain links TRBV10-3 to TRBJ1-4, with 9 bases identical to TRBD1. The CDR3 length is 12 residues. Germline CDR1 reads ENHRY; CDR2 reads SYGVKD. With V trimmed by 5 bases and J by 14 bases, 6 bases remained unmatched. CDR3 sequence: CAISNRDRDLFF. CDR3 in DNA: TGTGCCATCAGTAACCGGGACAGGGACCTGTTTTTT.

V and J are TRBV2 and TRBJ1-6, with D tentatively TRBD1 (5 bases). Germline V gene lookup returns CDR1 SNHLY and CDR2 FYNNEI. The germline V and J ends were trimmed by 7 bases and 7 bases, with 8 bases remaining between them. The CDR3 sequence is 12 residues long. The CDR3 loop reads CASIGGNSPLHF. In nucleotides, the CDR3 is TGTGCCAGCATCGGGGGAAATTCACCCCTCCACTTT.

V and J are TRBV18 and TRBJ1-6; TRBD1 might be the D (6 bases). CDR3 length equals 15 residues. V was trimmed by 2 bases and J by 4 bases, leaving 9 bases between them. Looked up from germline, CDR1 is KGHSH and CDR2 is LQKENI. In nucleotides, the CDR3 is TGTGCCAGCTCACCAGAGGGGGGGTATAATTCACCCCTCCACTTT. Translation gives CASSPEGGYNSPLHF.

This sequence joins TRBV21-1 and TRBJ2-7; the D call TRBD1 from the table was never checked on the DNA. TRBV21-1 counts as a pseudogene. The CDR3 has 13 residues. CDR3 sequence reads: CASSKDRGYEQYF. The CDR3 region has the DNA TGTGCCAGCAGCAAAGACAGGGGTTATGAGCAGTACTTC.

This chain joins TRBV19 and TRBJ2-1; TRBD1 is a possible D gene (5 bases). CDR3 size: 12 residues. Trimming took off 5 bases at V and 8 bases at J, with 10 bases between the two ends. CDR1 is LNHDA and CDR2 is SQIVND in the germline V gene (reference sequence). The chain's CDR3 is CASSGAGDEQFF. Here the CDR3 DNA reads TGTGCCAGTAGTGGGGCTGGTGATGAGCAGTTCTTC.

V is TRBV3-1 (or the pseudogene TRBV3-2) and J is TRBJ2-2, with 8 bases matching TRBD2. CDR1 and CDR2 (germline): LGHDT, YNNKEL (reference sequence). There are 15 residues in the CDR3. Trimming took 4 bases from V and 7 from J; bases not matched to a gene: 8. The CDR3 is CASSPREGRGGELFF. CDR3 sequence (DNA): TGTGCCAGCAGCCCCCGGGAGGGCCGGGGCGGGGAGCTGTTTTTT.

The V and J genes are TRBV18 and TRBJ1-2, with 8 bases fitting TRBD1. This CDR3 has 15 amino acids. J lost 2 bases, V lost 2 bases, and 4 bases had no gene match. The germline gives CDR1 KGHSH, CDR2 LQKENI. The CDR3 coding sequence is TGTGCCAGCTCACCAACGGACAGGGTAAACTATGGCTACACCTTC. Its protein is CASSPTDRVNYGYTF.

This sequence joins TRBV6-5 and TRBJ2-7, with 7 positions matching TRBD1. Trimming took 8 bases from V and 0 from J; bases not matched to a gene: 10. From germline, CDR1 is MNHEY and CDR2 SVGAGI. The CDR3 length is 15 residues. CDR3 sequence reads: CASSSGTANSYEQYF. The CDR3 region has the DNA TGTGCCAGCTCCTCGGGGACAGCGAACTCCTACGAGCAGTACTTC.

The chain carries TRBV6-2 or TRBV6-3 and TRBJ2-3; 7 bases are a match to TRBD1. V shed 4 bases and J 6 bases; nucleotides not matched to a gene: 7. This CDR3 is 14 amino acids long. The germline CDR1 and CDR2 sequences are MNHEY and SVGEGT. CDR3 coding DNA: TGTGCCAGCAGTTCGAGAGGGGGCGGGGATACGCAGTATTTT. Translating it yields CASSSRGGGDTQYF.

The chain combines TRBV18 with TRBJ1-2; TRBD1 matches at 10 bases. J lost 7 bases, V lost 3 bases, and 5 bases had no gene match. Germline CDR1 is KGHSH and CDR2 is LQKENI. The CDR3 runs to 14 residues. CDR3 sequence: CASSPDRGGGGYTF. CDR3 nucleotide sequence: TGTGCCAGCTCACCGGACAGGGGGGGAGGTGGCTACACCTTC. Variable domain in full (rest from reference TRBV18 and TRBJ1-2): NAGVMQNPRHLVRRRGQEARLRCSPMKGHSHVYWYRQLPEEGLKFMVYLQKENIIDESGMPKERFSAEFPKEGPSILRIQQVVRGDSAAYFCASSPDRGGGGYTFGSGTRLTVV.

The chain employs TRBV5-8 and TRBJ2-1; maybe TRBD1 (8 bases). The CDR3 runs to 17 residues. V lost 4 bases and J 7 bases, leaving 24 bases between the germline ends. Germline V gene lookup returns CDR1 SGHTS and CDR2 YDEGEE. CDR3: CASSDRGRDYYFNEQFF. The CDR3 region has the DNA TGTGCCAGCAGCGACAGGGGAAGGGACTACTATTTTAATGAGCAGTTCTTC.

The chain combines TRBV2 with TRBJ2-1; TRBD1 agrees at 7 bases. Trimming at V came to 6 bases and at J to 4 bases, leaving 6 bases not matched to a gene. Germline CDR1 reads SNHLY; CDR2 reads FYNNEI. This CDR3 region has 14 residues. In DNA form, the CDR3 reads TGTGCCAGCAGGAGAGGACAGGCATACAATGAGCAGTTCTTC. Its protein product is CASRRGQAYNEQFF. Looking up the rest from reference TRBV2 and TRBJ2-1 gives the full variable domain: EPEVTQTPSHQVTQMGQEVILRCVPISNHLYFYWYRQILGQKVEFLVSFYNNEISEKSEIFDDQFSVERPDGSNFTLKIRSTKLEDSAMYFCASRRGQAYNEQFFGPGTRLTVL.

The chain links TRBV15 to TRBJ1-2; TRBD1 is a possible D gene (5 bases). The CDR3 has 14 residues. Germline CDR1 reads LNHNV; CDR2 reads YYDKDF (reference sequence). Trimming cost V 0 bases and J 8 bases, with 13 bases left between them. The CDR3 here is CATSRDGPTEGYTF. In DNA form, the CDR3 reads TGTGCCACCAGCAGAGATGGACCGACAGAAGGCTACACCTTC.

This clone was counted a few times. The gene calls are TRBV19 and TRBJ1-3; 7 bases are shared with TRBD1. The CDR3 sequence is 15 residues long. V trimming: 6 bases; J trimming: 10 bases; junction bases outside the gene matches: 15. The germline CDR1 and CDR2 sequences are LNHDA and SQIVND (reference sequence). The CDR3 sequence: CASRPSGQPRGTIYF. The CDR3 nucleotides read TGTGCCAGTAGACCTTCGGGACAGCCGAGGGGAACCATATATTTT. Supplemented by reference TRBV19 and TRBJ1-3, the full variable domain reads DGGITQSPKYLFRKEGQNVTLSCEQNLNHDAMYWYRQDPGQGLRLIYYSQIVNDFQKGDIAEGYSVSREKKESFPLTVTSAQKNPTAFYLCASRPSGQPRGTIYFGEGSWLTVV.

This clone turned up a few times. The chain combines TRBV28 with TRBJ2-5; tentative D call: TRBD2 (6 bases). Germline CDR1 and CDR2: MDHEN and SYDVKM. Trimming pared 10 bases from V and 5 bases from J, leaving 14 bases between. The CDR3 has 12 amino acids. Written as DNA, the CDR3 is TGTGCCACACTAGAGCGGGCGGAGACCCAGTACTTC. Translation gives CATLERAETQYF.

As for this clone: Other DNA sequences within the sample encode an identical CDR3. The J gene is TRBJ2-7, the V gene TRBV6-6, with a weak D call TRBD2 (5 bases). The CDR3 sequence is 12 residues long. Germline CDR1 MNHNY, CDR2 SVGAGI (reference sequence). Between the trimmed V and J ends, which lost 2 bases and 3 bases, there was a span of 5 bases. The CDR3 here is CASSYEGYEQYF. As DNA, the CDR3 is TGTGCCAGCAGTTACGAGGGCTACGAGCAGTACTTC.